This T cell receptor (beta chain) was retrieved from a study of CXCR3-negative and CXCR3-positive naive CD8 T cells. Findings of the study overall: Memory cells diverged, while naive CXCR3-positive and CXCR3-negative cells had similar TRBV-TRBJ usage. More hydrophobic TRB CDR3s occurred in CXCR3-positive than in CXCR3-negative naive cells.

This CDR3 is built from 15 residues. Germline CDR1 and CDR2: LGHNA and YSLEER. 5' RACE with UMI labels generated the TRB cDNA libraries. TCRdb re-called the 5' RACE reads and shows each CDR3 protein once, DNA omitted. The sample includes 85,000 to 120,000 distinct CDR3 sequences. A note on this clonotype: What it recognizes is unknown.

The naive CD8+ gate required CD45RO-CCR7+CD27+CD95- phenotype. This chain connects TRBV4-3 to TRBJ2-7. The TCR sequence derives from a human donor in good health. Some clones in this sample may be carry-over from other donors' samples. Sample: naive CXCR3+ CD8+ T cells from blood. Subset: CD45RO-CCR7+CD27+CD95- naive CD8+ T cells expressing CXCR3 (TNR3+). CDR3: CASSQDSVASYEQYF.